This T cell receptor beta chain was recorded in a study of blood T cell repertoires in COVID-19. Across the study: T cells, B-cell-depleted T cells, or PBMCs provided the cDNA or gDNA that served as material.

Cohorts were based on clinical histories the participants reported. The trim removed 0 bases at V and 4 bases at J, leaving 1 base unmatched. The CDR3 covers 15 residues. In the original analysis: Amplification of reference gene primers provided the estimated nucleated cell counts. The method was immunoSEQ multiplex PCR; TCRdb's version includes in-frame clones alone and lacks a portion of them. V and J calls and clone size come straight from that table; D and trimming were deduced from the DNA. The repertoire includes 82,000 or so clones, roughly 90% of them detected once, and 1% to 1.5% sits in the top ten.

This TCR was sampled from a woman aged 45 to 65 with acute COVID-19. This rearrangement joins TRBV5-3 to TRBJ2-1; 10 bases agree with TRBD2. TRBV5-3 is assigned to the ORF class and has an uncertain function. Source material: PBMCs or T cells enriched from blood (not recorded which). The CDR3 DNA reads as TGTGCCAGAAGCTTGGGGACTAGCGGATACAATGAGCAGTTCTTC. This gives the protein CARSLGTSGYNEQFF.